Listed here are 9 T cell receptor beta chains from one sample, sequenced in a study of long-term antiretroviral therapy in people with HIV. Investigators performed immunoSEQ version v3.0 at survey level. The data were produced by immunoSEQ multiplex PCR, yet TCRdb's version contains in-frame clones alone and is incomplete. Of about 14,000 clones listed, roughly 80% are singletons. The source material was unsorted PBMCs, sampled 3.2 years before starting antiretroviral therapy. The receptors were gathered from a man aged 40-50 years with HIV.

This clone has just a few counts. The chain has TRBV9 and TRBJ2-2; D remains ambiguous. The CDR3 is 13 amino acids. Germline lookup yields CDR1 SGDLS and CDR2 YYNGEE. V lost 0 bases and J lost 2, with 2 bases in between. In DNA form, the CDR3 reads TGTGCCAGCAGCGTAGGCAACACCGGGGAGCTGTTTTTT. Translating it yields CASSVGNTGELFF.

V usage is TRBV10-1 and J usage is TRBJ2-7; TRBD2 agrees at 8 bases. Per the germline V gene, CDR1 is WNHNN and CDR2 is SYGVQD (reference sequence). This CDR3 has 14 residues. Losses at the gene ends were 3 bases for V and 2 bases for J; bases not matched to a gene: 3. CDR3 DNA sequence: TGCGCCAGCAGTGAAGCGGGGGCAACCTACGAGCAGTACTTC. It encodes CASSEAGATYEQYF.

V gene TRBV7-9 combines with J gene TRBJ2-1; 7 positions match TRBD1. From germline, CDR1 is SEHNR and CDR2 FQNEAQ (reference sequence). The CDR3 loop spans 16 amino acids. The J segment lost 0 bases and the V segment lost 5 bases, leaving 7 bases of the junction unmatched. This chain's CDR3 is CASSPPGGSSYNEQFF. The CDR3 DNA reads TGTGCCAGCAGCCCCCCAGGGGGAAGCTCCTACAATGAGCAGTTCTTC.

This clone was observed once. The rearrangement links TRBV7-9 to TRBJ2-3; 15 positions agree with TRBD2. With 4 bases clipped from V and 2 bases from J, the junction kept 7 bases outside the gene matches. Germline loops: CDR1 SEHNR, CDR2 FQNEAQ (reference sequence). The CDR3 has 18 amino acids. CDR3 amino acids: CASSSRTSGGEPTDTQYF. Written as DNA, the CDR3 is TGTGCCAGCAGCTCGAGGACTAGCGGGGGGGAACCCACAGATACGCAGTATTTT.

The chain carries TRBV10-3 and TRBJ1-5; no firm D call. The CDR3 runs to 14 residues. Trimming pared 6 bases from V and 7 bases from J, leaving 16 bases between. In germline, CDR1 is ENHRY, CDR2 SYGVKD. For the CDR3, the DNA is TGTGCCATCAGCTCGGACCCCTCGACACAGCCCCAGCATTTT. Amino acids: CAISSDPSTQPQHF.

To note about this clone: Additional DNA sequences in this sample encode the identical CDR3. This sequence joins TRBV19 and TRBJ2-5; D is unresolved. Germline assignment: CDR1 LNHDA and CDR2 SQIVND (reference sequence). With 6 bases removed from V and 5 bases from J, the gap between germline ends came to 10 bases. CDR3 length: 12 residues. The CDR3 loop reads CASSRGEETQYF. The CDR3 region has the DNA TGTGCCAGTAGCCGAGGTGAGGAGACCCAGTACTTC.

The rearrangement joins TRBV2 to TRBJ2-3, with a weak D call TRBD1 (6 bases). CDR1 and CDR2 (germline): SNHLY, FYNNEI. The CDR3 is 15 amino acids. V shed 2 bases and J shed 4 bases, with 13 bases lying between them. CDR3 sequence reads: CASSESGVGPDTQYF. The CDR3 bases are TGTGCCAGCAGTGAATCAGGGGTCGGCCCAGATACGCAGTATTTT. The variable domain in full, completed from reference TRBV2 and TRBJ2-3, reads EPEVTQTPSHQVTQMGQEVILRCVPISNHLYFYWYRQILGQKVEFLVSFYNNEISEKSEIFDDQFSVERPDGSNFTLKIRSTKLEDSAMYFCASSESGVGPDTQYFGPGTRLTVL.

The V gene is TRBV6-1, the J gene TRBJ1-1; D call uncertain. V shed 6 bases and J shed 2 bases, with 13 bases lying between them. Germline V gene data show CDR1 as MNHNS and CDR2 as SASEGT. CDR3 length equals 14 residues. The CDR3 sequence is CASRVLNINTEAFF. The CDR3 nucleotides are TGTGCCAGCAGGGTTCTCAACATCAACACTGAAGCTTTCTTT.

There are a few counts of this clone. The chain carries TRBV19 and TRBJ1-5; TRBD1 matches 8 bases. Germline loops: CDR1 LNHDA, CDR2 SQIVND (reference sequence). The CDR3 has 13 residues. With 9 bases clipped from V and 7 bases from J, the junction kept 8 bases outside the gene matches. The CDR3 sequence: CASSDRVGQPQHF. The CDR3 DNA follows: TGTGCCAGCTCGGACAGGGTGGGACAGCCCCAGCATTTT.